One T cell receptor (beta chain) is described in this entry. Germline V lookup: CDR1 PRHDT, CDR2 FYEKMQ (reference sequence). The CDR3 is 12 amino acids. V shed 2 bases and J shed 8 bases, with 7 bases lying between them. The authors reverse transcribed all of the isolated RNA, so sequencing captured expressed TCRB transcripts. Profiling relied on immunoSEQ multiplex PCR, and the TCRdb table lists in-frame clones only, not all of them. The table lists roughly 250,000 clones, around 68% of them singletons, with about 0.05% in the top ten. This entry comes from a study of beta chain features in type 1 diabetes.

The gene calls are TRBV13 and TRBJ2-1; D might be TRBD2 (5 bases). Sequencing was carried out using naive CD4+ T cells from blood. This TCR was sampled from a man younger than 45 in good health. The DNA for the CDR3 is TGTGCCAGCAGCTTAAGAGGGTATGAGCAGTTCTTC. This translates into CASSLRGYEQFF.